The 26 T cell receptor beta chains listed next were all sequenced from one sample in a study of cytomegalovirus exposure and HLA in healthy donors. The study ran its PCR with 60 Vbeta and 13 Jbeta primers. Sequenced by immunoSEQ multiplex PCR; TCRdb stores in-frame clones only, minus some. The table has 99,000 or so clones, approximately 83% seen once. The material sequenced was PBMCs. The receptor source for this set is a man aged 18 to 30 in good health and CMV-seronegative.

The chain links TRBV6-5 to TRBJ2-3, with a tentative D call TRBD2 (7 bases). This CDR3 comprises 12 residues. Per germline, CDR1 MNHEY and CDR2 SVGAGI. V was cut by 6 bases and J by 8 bases, with 12 bases left in between. Here the CDR3 reads CASSPGGRTQYF. As DNA, the CDR3 is TGTGCCAGCAGCCCCGGGGGGCGTACGCAGTATTTT.

The rearrangement uses TRBV5-1 and TRBJ1-1; 9 nucleotides line up with TRBD1. V was pared by 0 bases and J by 6 bases, with 9 bases of the junction left unmatched. This CDR3 is built from 16 residues. The germline CDR1 and CDR2 sequences are SGHRS and YFSETQ. The CDR3, as DNA: TGCGCCAGCAGCTTGGGGACAGGGGCGCCCCGCTCTGAAGCTTTCTTT. The encoded protein is CASSLGTGAPRSEAFF.

V gene TRBV29-1 combines with J gene TRBJ1-2, with D unclear. Germline V gives CDR1 SQVTM, CDR2 ANQGSEA. Trimming stripped 7 bases from V and 0 bases from J, with 15 bases between. The CDR3 consists of 14 residues. The CDR3 region is CSADGRGANYGYTF. For the CDR3, the DNA is TGCAGCGCCGACGGACGGGGAGCTAACTATGGCTACACCTTC.

The genes are TRBV30 and TRBJ2-7, with D possibly matching TRBD2 (5 bases). Trimming stripped 3 bases from V and 2 bases from J, with 8 bases between. The germline gives CDR1 GTSNPN, CDR2 SVGIG (reference sequence). The CDR3 contains 12 residues. The CDR3 loop reads CAWSSGAYEQYF. Written as DNA, the CDR3 is TGTGCCTGGAGCTCCGGGGCCTACGAGCAGTACTTC.

The J gene is TRBJ1-2, the V gene TRBV6-6; 9 bases align to TRBD1. The CDR3 has 15 amino acids. V was clipped by 6 bases and J by 6 bases; unmatched bases: 11. CDR1 and CDR2 (germline): MNHNY, SVGAGI (reference sequence). CDR3 protein: CASSAPGQGKNGYTF. For the CDR3, the DNA is TGTGCCAGCAGCGCGCCCGGACAGGGGAAGAATGGCTACACCTTC.

The CDR3 nucleotides read TGTGCTAGTGGTTTGGACCCGGGATACTATCTGAACACTGAAGCTTTCTTT. This codes for CASGLDPGYYLNTEAFF. The V and J genes are TRBV12-5 and TRBJ1-1; D not resolved. This CDR3 has 17 amino acids. Trimming cost V 1 base and J 0 bases, with 15 bases left between them. Germline V gene data show CDR1 as LGHNT and CDR2 as FRNRAP.

The genes are TRBV5-1 and TRBJ2-3, with 7 bases fitting TRBD2. Germline V gives CDR1 SGHRS, CDR2 YFSETQ. V trimming: 0 bases; J trimming: 2 bases; junction bases outside the gene matches: 12. This CDR3 contains 18 residues. CDR3 amino acids: CASSLGPFAGDSTDTQYF. As DNA, the CDR3 is TGCGCCAGCAGCTTGGGGCCCTTCGCGGGGGATTCCACAGATACGCAGTATTTT.

This chain links TRBV6-5 with TRBJ1-3; tentative D call: TRBD1 (5 bases). Trimming pared 2 bases from V and 0 bases from J, leaving 11 bases between. In germline, CDR1 is MNHEY, CDR2 SVGAGI. The CDR3 length is 16 residues. The CDR3 nucleotides read TGTGCCAGCAGTTACGGGGCGGGGACCTCTGGAAACACCATATATTTT. Its translation: CASSYGAGTSGNTIYF.

The chain recombines TRBV2 with TRBJ2-3, with a possible D match to TRBD2 (5 bases). With 0 bases removed from V and 8 bases from J, the gap between germline ends came to 6 bases. CDR1 SNHLY and CDR2 FYNNEI come from the germline V gene. The CDR3 is made up of 12 amino acids. The CDR3 sequence is CASSEAGSTQYF. The CDR3 nucleotides read TGTGCCAGCAGTGAAGCGGGGAGTACGCAGTATTTT.

The chain recombines TRBV5-1 with TRBJ1-4; D call uncertain. The germline V and J ends were trimmed by 0 bases and 5 bases, with 14 bases remaining between them. The CDR3 spans 16 residues. Germline values: CDR1 SGHRS, CDR2 YFSETQ. This CDR3 is CASSLAPSGINEKLFF. For the CDR3, the DNA is TGCGCCAGCAGCTTGGCCCCCTCGGGGATAAATGAAAAACTGTTTTTT.

The rearrangement links TRBV7-3 to TRBJ2-2; D might be TRBD1 (5 bases). CDR1 and CDR2 from the germline V gene are SGHTA and FQGTGA. This CDR3 region has 16 residues. V lost 1 base and J 2 bases, leaving 11 bases between the germline ends. The CDR3 DNA is TGTGCCAGCAGCTTAAGCAACAGGCTTAACACCGGGGAGCTGTTTTTT. Translated, it gives CASSLSNRLNTGELFF.

This clone was found a few times. Because it lacks the conserved phenylalanine or tryptophan at the end, this CDR3 is likely a read error. The gene calls are TRBV5-4 and TRBJ1-2, with no clear D. Deletions cut 0 bases from V and 3 bases from J, with 15 bases between. This CDR3 region has 16 residues. Germline V gives CDR1 SGHNT, CDR2 YYREEE (reference sequence). This CDR3 reads CASSLGLGFLDYGYTL. In nucleotides, the CDR3 is TGTGCCAGCAGCTTGGGTCTCGGCTTTCTGGACTATGGCTACACCCTC.

This clone was seen once. The genes are TRBV30 and TRBJ1-3, with D hard to call. Trimming removed 4 bases at V and 2 bases at J, with 15 bases between. The CDR3 spans 15 residues. Germline CDR1 reads GTSNPN; CDR2 reads SVGIG (reference sequence). The CDR3 loop is CAWTPGGVAGNTIYF. CDR3 bases: TGTGCCTGGACGCCCGGCGGGGTCGCTGGAAACACCATATATTTT.

This clone was detected a few times. V gene TRBV5-6 combines with J gene TRBJ1-5, with a possible D match to TRBD1 (5 bases). V lost 1 base and J lost 5, with 13 bases in between. Germline lookup yields CDR1 SGHDT and CDR2 YYEEEE. The CDR3 is 15 amino acids. The CDR3 coding sequence is TGTGCCAGCAGCTTGTGGGGAGGGACTCATCAGCCCCAGCATTTT. It yields the protein CASSLWGGTHQPQHF.

The rearrangement uses TRBV21-1 and TRBJ1-2; whether TRBD1, the table's D call, matches the DNA was not checked. TRBV21-1 is given as a pseudogene. This CDR3 is built from 14 residues. Here the CDR3 reads CASNPTPANYGYTF. The DNA for the CDR3 is TGTGCCAGCAACCCGACACCTGCTAACTATGGCTACACCTTC.

In its sample, this clone was seen a few times. This chain joins TRBV9 and TRBJ2-2, with TRBD1 matching 11 bases. Germline loops: CDR1 SGDLS, CDR2 YYNGEE. The V and J ends lost 0 bases and 7 bases, in that order; junction bases with no gene match: 5. This CDR3 region has 16 residues. The CDR3 DNA sequence: TGTGCCAGCAGCGTAGGTGGACAGGGGGCGTTCGGGGAGCTGTTTTTT. Protein sequence: CASSVGGQGAFGELFF. The whole variable domain, remainder taken from reference TRBV9 and TRBJ2-2, is DSGVTQTPKHLITATGQRVTLRCSPRSGDLSVYWYQQSLDQGLQFLIQYYNGEERAKGNILERFSAQQFPDLHSELNLSSLELGDSALYFCASSVGGQGAFGELFFGEGSRLTVL.

The chain has TRBV7-2 and TRBJ2-7, with 12 bases aligning to TRBD2. The CDR3 has 15 amino acids. V lost 5 bases and J lost 6; bases outside the gene matches: 8. Germline loops: CDR1 SGHTA, CDR2 FQGNSA. The CDR3 here is CASSTRLAGESEQYF. For the CDR3, the DNA is TGTGCCAGCAGCACTAGACTAGCGGGAGAGTCCGAGCAGTACTTC.

This clone has just one count. The chain carries TRBV4-2 and TRBJ2-7; 9 positions agree with TRBD1. With 1 base clipped from V and 1 base from J, the junction kept 8 bases outside the gene matches. The germline V gene encodes CDR1 LGHNA and CDR2 YNFKEQ. There are 17 residues in the CDR3. The CDR3 loop is CASSQGDRTGESYEQYF. The CDR3 nucleotides are TGTGCCAGCAGCCAAGGCGATCGGACAGGGGAGTCCTACGAGCAGTACTTC.

This clone was counted a single time. This chain joins TRBV10-1 and TRBJ2-1; 11 nucleotides line up with TRBD2. Losses at the gene ends were 4 bases for V and 9 bases for J; bases not matched to a gene: 8. CDR3 size: 15 residues. CDR1 and CDR2 (germline): WNHNN, SYGVQD (reference sequence). The CDR3 DNA reads TGCGCCAGCAGTGGGGGACTAGCGGTATTCTCTGAGCAGTTCTTC. Amino acids: CASSGGLAVFSEQFF.

The chain is built from TRBV5-1 and TRBJ2-2; weak D call: TRBD1 (6 bases). V lost 1 base and J 6 bases, leaving 10 bases between the germline ends. Germline values: CDR1 SGHRS, CDR2 YFSETQ. The CDR3 covers 14 residues. Written as DNA, the CDR3 is TGCGCCAGCAGCTTGACAGGGATCCCCGGGGAGCTGTTTTTT. It translates to CASSLTGIPGELFF.

This rearrangement joins TRBV5-1 to TRBJ2-4; 7 bases map to TRBD1. There are 15 residues in the CDR3. J was trimmed by 7 bases and V by 2 bases; bases with no gene match: 9. Germline assignment: CDR1 SGHRS and CDR2 YFSETQ. The CDR3 DNA reads as TGCGCCAGCAGCTTATCCGGGACAGCCTCGAACATTCAGTACTTC. Its protein product is CASSLSGTASNIQYF.

The CDR3 nucleotides are TGTGCCAGTAGTATGGGGCGGAGCTCCTACAATGAGCAGTTCTTC. Amino acid sequence: CASSMGRSSYNEQFF. V gene TRBV19 combines with J gene TRBJ2-1, with D possibly matching TRBD1 (5 bases). Germline V CDR1 and CDR2: LNHDA, SQIVND (reference sequence). The CDR3 totals 15 residues. Trimming stripped 3 bases from V and 0 bases from J, with 9 bases between.

The CDR3 nucleotides are TGTGCCAGCAGCTCAGGGACGACAGGGGGAGGCTACGAGCAGTACTTC. This codes for CASSSGTTGGGYEQYF. The rearrangement uses TRBV7-9 and TRBJ2-7; 9 bases are shared with TRBD1. Germline CDR1 SEHNR, CDR2 FQNEAQ (reference sequence). The CDR3 contains 16 residues. V lost 4 bases and J lost 3; bases outside the gene matches: 10.

V is TRBV7-9 and J is TRBJ2-7; D unclear. Trimming pared 5 bases from V and 3 bases from J, leaving 5 bases between. This CDR3 has 11 residues. Germline V gives CDR1 SEHNR, CDR2 FQNEAQ (reference sequence). The CDR3 loop is CASSKHYEQYF. The DNA of the CDR3 is TGTGCCAGCAGCAAACACTACGAGCAGTACTTC.

The J gene is TRBJ1-1, the V gene TRBV15; tentative D call: TRBD1 (5 bases). Germline values: CDR1 LNHNV, CDR2 YYDKDF (reference sequence). Trimming took off 3 bases at V and 4 bases at J, with 9 bases between the two ends. The CDR3 consists of 13 residues. The CDR3 loop is CATSSWRGTEAFF. The CDR3 DNA reads TGTGCCACCAGCAGTTGGAGGGGCACTGAAGCTTTCTTT.

The chain uses TRBV14 and TRBJ2-5; 7 bases align to TRBD2. This CDR3 has 14 amino acids. V was pared by 1 base and J by 2 bases, with 1 base of the junction left unmatched. Germline assignment: CDR1 SGHDN and CDR2 FVKESK. The chain's CDR3 is CASSQAGLQETQYF. CDR3 coding DNA: TGTGCCAGCAGCCAAGCGGGACTACAAGAGACCCAGTACTTC.